This T cell receptor beta chain was captured by sequencing in a study of beta chain features in type 1 diabetes. Averaging around 110 mL, one heparinised blood draw came from each individual donor. The authors sorted CD4+ naive, central memory, regulatory and stem cell-like memory cells via CD45RO/CCR7/CD25/CD127/CD95/CD27. Overall study results and limits: Sampled from patients, naive, central memory and Treg TCRB repertoires appeared more similar than those sampled from healthy donors. Unsettled here was the matter of whether HLA type influences TCRB rearrangement.

All of the isolated RNA was reverse transcribed, so expressed TCRB transcripts were sequenced. Sequenced by immunoSEQ multiplex PCR; TCRdb stores in-frame clones only, minus some. The sample lists 900,000 or so clones, under 20% occurring once. This CDR3 has 18 residues. The V gene's germline CDR1 is MNHEY and CDR2 SMNVEV (reference sequence). Of note for this clone: Its antigen remains unidentified. The junction departs from the called germline gene at one end, perhaps through a read error.

Sequencing input: naive CD4+ T cells from blood. The chain combines TRBV27 with TRBJ2-6, with 8 nucleotides matching TRBD1. This TCR derives from a woman younger than 35 in good health. As DNA, the CDR3 is TGTGCCAGCAGTTTATCTAGGACAGGGAACTCTTGGGCCAACGTCCTGACTTTC. This sequence encodes CASSLSRTGNSWANVLTF.